Here is one T cell receptor beta chain with its context. Its antigen remains unidentified. Amplification used 60 Vbeta primers and 13 Jbeta primers. Sequenced by immunoSEQ multiplex PCR; TCRdb stores in-frame clones only, minus some. The table shows about 140,000 clones, with roughly four fifths occurring only once. CDR1 and CDR2 from the germline V gene are MNHNS and SASEGT. Trimming at V came to 4 bases and at J to 4 bases, leaving 9 bases not matched to a gene. This CDR3 region has 16 residues. This entry comes from a study of cytomegalovirus exposure and HLA in healthy donors. Findings and limits, study-wide: Most TCR sequences were rare, but some public TCRs occurred in many donors.

The specimen was PBMCs. This chain links TRBV6-1 with TRBJ1-3; 8 positions agree with TRBD1. The TCR was taken from a man aged 18 to 35 in good health and CMV-seropositive. The CDR3 DNA reads as TGTGCCAGCAGTGGAAATCAGGGGGCGCGAGGAAACACCATATATTTT. Translated, it gives CASSGNQGARGNTIYF.